The 2 T cell receptor beta chains presented below share a single source sample, sequenced in a study of blood T cells in healthy people across ages. It was with a sample-barcoded 5' primer and a J-beta primer mix that a second PCR of roughly 6 to 11 cycles was run. One entry per CDR3 protein, called by TCRdb with MiXCR from the 5' RACE reads. Counted here are 700,000 to 850,000 distinct CDR3 sequences, about 55% occurring once; the ten biggest clones make up approximately 40%. Sequenced input: blood. The receptors shown here come from a man older than 75 in good health.

The chain recombines TRBV10-3 with TRBJ1-1; 8 bases map to TRBD1. From germline, CDR1 is ENHRY and CDR2 SYGVKD. The length of the CDR3 is 15 residues. Germline trimming cut 4 bases from V and 6 bases from J; bases unmatched to any gene: 10. CDR3 loop: CAISGGATGGPEAFF. For the CDR3, the DNA is TGTGCCATCAGTGGGGGTGCCACAGGGGGACCTGAAGCTTTCTTT.

This clonotype came up a few times. The chain joins TRBV7-9 to TRBJ2-5; TRBD1 might be the D (5 bases). The J call is uncertain, as TRBJ2-7 better fits the DNA end. The CDR3 contains 14 residues. Germline V gives CDR1 SEHNR, CDR2 FQNEAQ (reference sequence). CDR3 amino acids: CASSLSARVSEQYF. DNA of the CDR3: TGTGCCAGCAGCTTATCGGCCAGGGTTTCCGAGCAGTACTTC.